This T cell receptor (beta chain) originates from a study of T cell responses to AZD1222 COVID-19 vaccine (dated by TCRdb to about 2021). Turning to the overall study: AZD1222 recipients given second doses at about 4 weeks or at about 12 weeks were pooled, since spike-specific TCR depth and breadth were not found to differ between the two schedules. TCR sequencing covered fewer than 250 trial participants: 200 to 220 given two doses of AZD1222 and 26 given two doses of MenACWY control vaccine. Trial participants were enrolled into age subgroups of 18-55, 56-69 and 70-plus years, which contained 148, 28 and 57 TCR-sequenced participants, respectively.

V sheds 4 bases and J sheds 5 bases, leaving 17 bases between their ends. The CDR3 has 15 amino acids, counting the end cysteine and phenylalanine. The sequence is cut down to CDR3 DNA, 45 bases in frame from base 1. Sequences SGHTA (CDR1) and FQGNSA (CDR2) are obtained from the germline V gene. As for this clone: Its antigen is currently not known. No much larger clonotype is one base removed from it; base qualities were not supplied.

Sample time point, as interpreted from the label and publication: baseline before first vaccination. Samples from vaccinated people were obtained from the UK trials COV001 and COV002, which included a single-blind randomized controlled phase 2/3 trial of AZD1222 (ChAdOx1 nCoV-19) in healthy adults. Trial participant PBMC samples were collected at day 0 and day 28 after the second dose for TCRbeta chain sequencing. Summary of the overall study and its limitations: In the small 56-69-year group, the increase in depth fell short of significance, most likely because of low power. Participants were mostly white British, with more females than males. The authors suggested clonal diversity may have been underestimated. Because no samples from the day 14 peak response were available, repertoires could be characterized only after the peak T cell response. Nearly half of unique spike-specific TCRs reportedly recognized epitopes outside regions mutated in the B.1.351 and B.1.1.7 variants. CD4 TCRs associated with the vaccine covered the entire spike protein, and the dominant responses were in regions 160-218 and 743-854. Spike-specific TCR breadth and depth rose significantly after two AZD1222 doses compared with day 0 and with MenACWY recipients. Conclusions about previously exposed vaccinees are limited, since just six or seven AZD1222 recipients were seropositive for SARS-CoV-2 at baseline.

The CDR3 regions of human TCRbeta chains were subjected to immunosequencing. On the authors' methods: Repertoire TCRs were checked for matches against a reference library of SARS-CoV-2-specific TCRs that had been generated using the MIRA antigen-specificity platform. Breadth meant the fraction of unique TCRs that were SARS-CoV-2-associated, whereas depth meant the fraction of total T cells that were SARS-CoV-2-associated. Using the MIRA data, each spike-specific TCR was assigned both to the spike region to which the TCR was reactive and to a CD4 or CD8 class. Log10-transformed breadth and depth values were compared by one-way ANOVA with Sidak's multiple comparisons tests. Imported from immuneACCESS, the table was reduced by TCRdb to in-frame sequences with V and J called. These copies leave out some clones; in studies compared against another copy, an unresolved V gene accounts for under half, and the cause of the remainder is not known. V, J and clone size derive from that table, while D and trimming were established from the DNA sequence. Here the sample has 74,000 or so clones; around four fifths occur a single time. Of the sample, 21% is held by the ten largest clones.

The TCR was taken from an adult in good health. This sample comprised peripheral blood, obtained on day 0 of AZD1222 vaccination. The V and J segments used are TRBV7-2 and TRBJ1-1; a weak D assignment points to TRBD1 (6 bases agree). The DNA is as follows: TGTGCCAGCAGCTCCCCAACAGGGTTCGGGACTGAAGCTTTCTTT. Translated, it gives CASSSPTGFGTEAFF.